These 29 T cell receptor beta chains were sequenced from one sample in a study of T cell repertoires in cytomegalovirus infection. TCRdb passed the reads through MiXCR, listing each CDR3 protein once. The sample lists 160,000 or so distinct CDR3 sequences; about 15% were seen once. Material: CD8+ T cells from PBMCs. The receptors originated from a human donor in good health (CMV status not recorded). Some clones in this sample may be carry-over from other donors' samples.

This clonotype was counted only a few times. The chain couples TRBV29-1 to TRBJ1-4; D not resolved. Germline V gene lookup returns CDR1 SQVTM and CDR2 ANQGSEA. V gave up 4 bases and J gave up 4 bases, with 10 bases separating them. The CDR3 is made up of 13 amino acids. CDR3 residues: CSVATISNEKLFF. In nucleotides, the CDR3 is TGCAGCGTTGCGACAATCAGTAATGAAAAACTGTTTTTT.

This clonotype was seen only a few times. The CDR3 reads CASSYFGTLNTGELFF. CDR3 nucleotide sequence: TGTGCCAGCAGTTACTTCGGGACCTTGAACACCGGGGAGCTGTTTTTT. J is TRBJ2-2 and V is TRBV6-5, with D perhaps TRBD1 or TRBD2 (5 bases each). The length of the CDR3 is 16 residues. The V end lost 1 base, the J end lost 1 base, and 10 bases lay between the germline ends. Germline lookup yields CDR1 MNHEY and CDR2 SVGAGI.

The V and J genes are TRBV28 and TRBJ2-3; 10 nucleotides match TRBD1. Germline CDR1 is MDHEN and CDR2 is SYDVKM. The CDR3 is 18 amino acids. Trimming cost V 1 base and J 2 bases; bases outside gene matches: 9. CDR3 sequence: CASSLYPGTGDLTDTQYF. The CDR3 coding sequence is TGTGCCAGCAGTTTATACCCCGGGACAGGGGACCTCACAGATACGCAGTATTTT.

This clonotype has a handful of counts. This chain connects TRBV28 to TRBJ2-3; D remains ambiguous. Germline CDR1 reads MDHEN; CDR2 reads SYDVKM. Trimming took 3 bases from V and 0 from J, leaving 13 bases between them. The CDR3 sequence is 16 residues long. CDR3 in DNA: TGTGCCAGCAGTTTGGTAGTGCGCCCTAGCACAGATACGCAGTATTTT. It specifies CASSLVVRPSTDTQYF.

V gene TRBV15 combines with J gene TRBJ2-1, with D tentatively TRBD1 or TRBD2 (7 bases each). The CDR3 runs to 16 residues. Trimming shortened V by 5 bases and J by 4 bases, and 18 bases separated the two germline ends. From germline, CDR1 is LNHNV and CDR2 YYDKDF (reference sequence). The CDR3 coding sequence is TGTGCCACCAGCTCCGCAGGGGGAGGGCCTTACAATGAGCAGTTCTTC. This sequence encodes CATSSAGGGPYNEQFF.

The table lists this clonotype with a count of one. The rearrangement links TRBV14 to TRBJ1-1; TRBD1 agrees at 8 bases. CDR1 and CDR2 (germline): SGHDN, FVKESK. Trimming cost V 4 bases and J 9 bases; bases outside gene matches: 13. The CDR3 covers 15 residues. In DNA form, the CDR3 reads TGTGCCAGCAGCCGAAACGACAGGGGCGATTCCCAAGCTTTCTTT. Its protein product is CASSRNDRGDSQAFF. The whole variable domain, filled in from reference TRBV14 and TRBJ1-1, reads EAGVTQFPSHSVIEKGQTVTLRCDPISGHDNLYWYRRVMGKEIKFLLHFVKESKQDESGMPNNRFLAERTGGTYSTLKVQPAELEDSGVYFCASSRNDRGDSQAFFGQGTRLTVV.

This clonotype was observed many times. J is TRBJ1-3 and V is TRBV20-1, with D uncertain. The CDR3 totals 14 residues. Trimming stripped 6 bases from V and 0 bases from J, with 12 bases between. Germline V lookup: CDR1 DFQATT, CDR2 SNEGSKA (reference sequence). The CDR3 loop is CSAPPTGSGNTIYF. The CDR3 DNA sequence: TGCAGTGCCCCCCCCACTGGCTCTGGAAACACCATATATTTT.

The V and J genes are TRBV7-9 and TRBJ2-3; 8 positions agree with TRBD1. This CDR3 has 14 residues. CDR1 is SEHNR, CDR2 FQNEAQ, per germline (reference sequence). V shed 10 bases and J 4 bases; nucleotides not matched to a gene: 10. CDR3 DNA: TGTGCCACCATAAACCAGGGGGCATCAGATACGCAGTATTTT. Translated: CATINQGASDTQYF.

The chain's CDR3 is CSARDLRQGAAGANVLTF. CDR3 DNA sequence: TGCAGTGCTAGAGATCTACGACAGGGGGCAGCTGGGGCCAACGTCCTGACTTTC. This sequence joins TRBV20-1 and TRBJ2-6, with TRBD1 matching over 10 bases. J gave up 2 bases and V 0 bases, and 7 bases lay outside the gene matches. The CDR3 contains 18 residues. CDR1 DFQATT and CDR2 SNEGSKA come from the germline V gene (reference sequence).

This clonotype was observed a few times. CDR3 nucleotides: TGTGCCAGCAGTACTGAATGGGGTAAAAACATTCAGTACTTC. Its translation is CASSTEWGKNIQYF. The gene calls are TRBV6-5 and TRBJ2-4; the D is unclear. The germline CDR1 and CDR2 sequences are MNHEY and SVGAGI. The CDR3 has 14 residues. V was cut by 5 bases and J by 4 bases, with 12 bases left in between.

This clonotype was seen only a few times. This rearrangement joins TRBV7-2 to TRBJ2-7, with D hard to call. This CDR3 has 12 amino acids. The V end lost 6 bases, the J end lost 2 bases, and 8 bases lay between the germline ends. The germline gives CDR1 SGHTA, CDR2 FQGNSA. CDR3 nucleotides: TGTGCCAGCAGGGGCGAAACCTACGAGCAGTACTTC. It encodes CASRGETYEQYF.

CDR3: CASSFRSGGILLNEQFF. The CDR3 nucleotides read TGTGCCAGCAGTTTCCGTAGCGGGGGGATACTACTAAATGAGCAGTTCTTC. The chain has TRBV6-9 and TRBJ2-1, with 10 bases that match TRBD2. Germline V gene data show CDR1 as MNHGY and CDR2 as SVAAGI. The CDR3 is made up of 17 amino acids. The J segment lost 7 bases and the V segment lost 4 bases, leaving 13 bases of the junction unmatched.

This clonotype has a handful of counts. V and J are TRBV7-9 and TRBJ2-7; perhaps TRBD2 as D (6 bases). This CDR3 spans 15 amino acids. V was trimmed by 1 base and J by 4 bases, leaving 14 bases between them. In germline, CDR1 is SEHNR, CDR2 FQNEAQ (reference sequence). CDR3: CASSLESLARYEQYF. The CDR3 DNA follows: TGTGCCAGCAGCTTAGAGTCCCTAGCGAGATACGAGCAGTACTTC.

This chain links TRBV7-2 with TRBJ2-1; TRBD2 matches 10 bases. The CDR3 has 15 amino acids. Trimming cost V 1 base and J 6 bases; bases outside gene matches: 3. Germline V gene data show CDR1 as SGHTA and CDR2 as FQGNSA. The chain's CDR3 is CASSLERGGRNEQFF. DNA for the CDR3: TGTGCCAGCAGCTTAGAGCGGGGGGGCCGCAATGAGCAGTTCTTC.

V is TRBV27 and J is TRBJ1-5; D uncertain. Germline assignment: CDR1 MNHEY and CDR2 SMNVEV (reference sequence). The ends were cut back, 0 bases at V and 3 bases at J, with 9 bases in the middle. The CDR3 runs 15 residues. CDR3 residues: CASSLSNSLNQPQHF. In DNA, the CDR3 is TGTGCCAGCAGTTTATCAAACAGCCTCAATCAGCCCCAGCATTTT.

This chain uses TRBV4-1 with TRBJ2-2, with 10 positions matching TRBD1. CDR3 length: 17 residues. The germline V gene has CDR1 MGHRA and CDR2 YSYEKL. V lost 1 base, J lost 1 base, and 3 bases stayed unmatched. In DNA form, the CDR3 reads TGCGCCAGCAGCCAAGGACAGGGGGCAGGGAACACCGGGGAGCTGTTTTTT. Translated: CASSQGQGAGNTGELFF.

This clonotype has a handful of counts. This chain uses TRBV6-2 or TRBV6-3 with TRBJ2-7; no definite D call. The V gene's germline CDR1 is MNHEY and CDR2 SVGEGT. V lost 7 bases to trimming and J lost 3 bases, with 13 bases between them. The CDR3 length is 13 residues. CDR3 protein: CASTEDEVYEQYF. The DNA for the CDR3 is TGTGCCAGCACTGAGGACGAAGTCTACGAGCAGTACTTC.

Only a few counts were recorded for this clonotype. The chain recombines TRBV20-1 with TRBJ1-2, with 11 bases lining up with TRBD1. Germline lookup yields CDR1 DFQATT and CDR2 SNEGSKA (reference sequence). V lost 6 bases, J lost 3 bases, and 12 bases stayed unmatched. The CDR3 consists of 16 residues. In DNA, the CDR3 is TGCAGTGCCCATAAACCGGGACAGGGGGTTCACTATGGCTACACCTTC. It is translated as CSAHKPGQGVHYGYTF.

This rearrangement joins TRBV6-5 to TRBJ2-7; the D call may be TRBD1 or TRBD2 (5 bases each). V was pared by 7 bases and J by 0 bases, with 16 bases between. Germline CDR1 and CDR2: MNHEY and SVGAGI. The CDR3 is 15 amino acids. Written as DNA, the CDR3 is TGTGCCAGCATAGGTGCAGGGACCAGCTCCTACGAGCAGTACTTC. This codes for CASIGAGTSSYEQYF.

J is TRBJ1-1 and V is TRBV6-1; D not certain. This CDR3 has 14 amino acids. Germline V gene lookup returns CDR1 MNHNS and CDR2 SASEGT. The V and J ends lost 6 bases and 5 bases respectively, with 16 bases between them. The CDR3 spells CASRPEIIGTEAFF. DNA for the CDR3: TGTGCCAGCAGACCCGAAATCATAGGGACTGAAGCTTTCTTT.

The chain recombines TRBV14 with TRBJ1-4; 10 positions match TRBD1. Germline V gives CDR1 SGHDN, CDR2 FVKESK. CDR3 length: 16 amino acids. After removal of 0 bases from V and 8 bases from J, the junction contained 6 bases not matched to a gene. DNA for the CDR3: TGTGCCAGCAGCCAAGATCCGGGACAGGGGACGGAAAAACTGTTTTTT. This gives the protein CASSQDPGQGTEKLFF. Full variable domain (outside the CDR3, taken from reference TRBV14 and TRBJ1-4): EAGVTQFPSHSVIEKGQTVTLRCDPISGHDNLYWYRRVMGKEIKFLLHFVKESKQDESGMPNNRFLAERTGGTYSTLKVQPAELEDSGVYFCASSQDPGQGTEKLFFGSGTQLSVL.

The gene calls are TRBV15 and TRBJ2-7, with D unclear. Germline assignment: CDR1 LNHNV and CDR2 YYDKDF (reference sequence). The CDR3 is 15 residues long. Trimming removed 4 bases at V and 0 bases at J, with 13 bases between. The CDR3 loop reads CATSTSPTSSYEQYF. CDR3 nucleotides: TGTGCCACCAGCACCAGTCCTACCAGCTCCTACGAGCAGTACTTC.

There are a few counts of this clonotype. The chain has TRBV7-9 and TRBJ2-7; 7 positions match TRBD2. V was clipped by 2 bases and J by 3 bases; unmatched bases: 13. This CDR3 region has 17 residues. The germline V gene has CDR1 SEHNR and CDR2 FQNEAQ (reference sequence). DNA for the CDR3: TGTGCCAGCAGCTTATCGCCTGTGAGCGGGGACCACTACGAGCAGTACTTC. Encoded protein: CASSLSPVSGDHYEQYF.

This clonotype appeared a few times. The chain couples TRBV7-8 to TRBJ1-1; weak D call: TRBD1 (5 bases). Deletions cut 6 bases from V and 10 bases from J, with 15 bases between. The CDR3 runs to 12 residues. CDR1 and CDR2 (germline): SGHVS, FQNEAQ. The CDR3 sequence is CASSYIRDGAFF. The CDR3, as DNA: TGTGCCAGCAGTTATATCAGGGATGGAGCTTTCTTT.

The chain combines TRBV18 with TRBJ1-4; tentative D call: TRBD1 (5 bases). Trimming took 2 bases from V and 8 from J, leaving 15 bases between them. The CDR3 spans 15 residues. The germline V gene encodes CDR1 KGHSH and CDR2 LQKENI. This chain's CDR3 is CASSPIGREGEKLFF. In DNA, the CDR3 is TGTGCCAGCTCACCAATCGGCAGGGAGGGAGAAAAACTGTTTTTT.

V usage is TRBV7-2 and J usage is TRBJ2-7; D is unclear. V lost 5 bases to trimming and J lost 4 bases, with 9 bases between them. The CDR3 sequence is 12 residues long. The germline gives CDR1 SGHTA, CDR2 FQGNSA. As DNA, the CDR3 is TGTGCCAGCAGCCTAAGCGAGTACGAGCAGTACTTC. It codes for CASSLSEYEQYF.

The J gene is TRBJ2-1, the V gene TRBV14, with D perhaps being TRBD1 or TRBD2 (7 bases each). Per germline, CDR1 SGHDN and CDR2 FVKESK. V shed 4 bases and J shed 5 bases, with 15 bases lying between them. The CDR3 is 15 amino acids. CDR3 sequence reads: CASSPSRGGNNEQFF. CDR3 sequence (DNA): TGTGCCAGCAGCCCCTCCAGGGGGGGGAACAATGAGCAGTTCTTC.

As DNA, the CDR3 is TGTGCCAGCAGTTTACTAGGACTAGCGGATCGCAATGAGCAGTTCTTC. Its protein is CASSLLGLADRNEQFF. The chain couples TRBV28 to TRBJ2-1; TRBD2 matches at 10 bases. The junction had 7 bases not matched to a gene; V was cut back by 2 bases and J by 6 bases. Germline V gene sequence: CDR1 MDHEN, CDR2 SYDVKM. This CDR3 has 16 amino acids.

This clonotype was detected only a few times. The rearrangement joins TRBV7-9 to TRBJ1-1; D perhaps matches TRBD1 (5 bases). The length of the CDR3 is 16 residues. Trimming cost V 4 bases and J 5 bases, with 20 bases left between them. Germline V CDR1 and CDR2: SEHNR, FQNEAQ (reference sequence). CDR3 sequence (DNA): TGTGCCAGCAGCTCCGCCGGGGGAAATGAGGGAACTGAAGCTTTCTTT. Its translation: CASSSAGGNEGTEAFF.